A selection of T cell receptor beta chains follows, all from one sample in a study of cytomegalovirus exposure and HLA in healthy donors. The data were produced by immunoSEQ multiplex PCR, yet TCRdb's version contains in-frame clones alone and is incomplete. Among some 200,000 clones listed, 82% were seen once. The sequencing input was PBMCs. All receptors derive from a woman aged 40 to 49 in good health and CMV-seronegative. The CDR3 runs from the conserved cysteine through the conserved F or W. The D gene is left open where the match is weak. Expanded clones get a size class; other rows say once, few or many, or leave the size out.

TRBJ2-7	.	TRBV2	.	TGTGCCAGCAGTGAAATCGTAGCGGCTTCCTACGAGCAGTACTTC	CASSEIVAASYEQYF
TRBJ1-3	.	TRBV18	.	TGTGCCAGCTCACCACGACAGCCAAGAAACACCATATATTTT	CASSPRQPRNTIYF
TRBJ1-2	.	TRBV2	.	TGTGCCAGCAGTGGAGGGATCTATGGCTACACCTTC	CASSGGIYGYTF
TRBJ2-1	once	TRBV7-9	.	TGTGCCAGCAGCCCGGACAGACAACTCTACAATGAGCAGTTCTTC	CASSPDRQLYNEQFF
TRBJ2-1	.	TRBV4-2	.	TGTGCCAGCACGAGACAGGGAGGCTACAATGAGCAGTTCTTC	CASTRQGGYNEQFF
TRBJ1-2	.	TRBV7-9	TRBD1	TGTTCCAGCAGCTTAATGGGACAGGGTCAGGGCTACACCTTC	CSSSLMGQGQGYTF
TRBJ2-7	.	TRBV6-4	TRBD1	TGTGCCAGCAGTCCGACAGGGCACTTCGACGAGCAGTACTTC	CASSPTGHFDEQYF
TRBJ2-2	.	TRBV6-5	.	TGTGCCAGCAGTTACGAGGGCACCGGGGAGCTGTTTTTT	CASSYEGTGELFF
TRBJ2-3	.	TRBV5-5	.	TGTGCCAGCTCTCTGTTAGGGGGTCGGGTAGATACGCAGTATTTT	CASSLLGGRVDTQYF
TRBJ2-7	.	TRBV2	.	TGTGCCAGCAGTCTCGAAGCGGCCGAGCAGTACTTC	CASSLEAAEQYF
TRBJ2-5	.	TRBV20-1	.	TGCAGTGCTAGGATGGACAGATCATCGTACTTC	CSARMDRSSYF
TRBJ1-2	.	TRBV28	.	TGTGCCAGCAGTTCCCGGGATGGCTACACCTTC	CASSSRDGYTF
TRBJ1-1	.	TRBV7-9	.	TGTGCCAGCAGCCATACCGCCGTTCGCCAGGACACTGAAGCTTTCTTT	CASSHTAVRQDTEAFF
TRBJ2-5	.	TRBV4-2	.	TGTGCCAGCAGCCAGGGAGCGGCCCAGTACCAAGAGACCCAGTACTTC	CASSQGAAQYQETQYF
TRBJ2-7	.	TRBV21-1	.	TGTGCCAGCAGCAAACCCCCTTTCCGAAGGCTAGCGGGAGGTAACCTGACTAAAACCTACGAGCAGTACTTC	CASSKPPFRRLAGGNLTKTYEQYF
TRBJ1-2	.	TRBV6-5	TRBD1	TGTGCCAGCAGTTACTCGGGACAGGGACTTGATGGCTACACCTTC	CASSYSGQGLDGYTF
TRBJ2-7	.	TRBV6-6	TRBD1	TGTGCCTCTTCCTTACAGGGGCTCTACGAGCAGTACTTC	CASSLQGLYEQYF
TRBJ2-7	.	TRBV11-2	.	TGTGCCAGCAGCTTAGACGCCCCTCAGGCTCTCAGGGGACGCACCTACGAGCAGTACTTC	CASSLDAPQALRGRTYEQYF
TRBJ1-1	.	TRBV29-1	TRBD1	TGCAGCGGGTCAGACAGGGCGAACACTGAAGCTTTCTTT	CSGSDRANTEAFF
TRBJ1-1	.	TRBV10-3	.	TGTGCCATCAGTGAGCGGAATCCGGGGGAGGGCACTGAAGCTTTCTTT	CAISERNPGEGTEAFF
TRBJ2-5	.	TRBV2	TRBD2	TGTGCCAGCGCACCGGGACTAGCCACGGGGGAGCAGTACTTC	CASAPGLATGEQYF
TRBJ1-1	.	TRBV2	.	TGTGCCGGCAGCCTCACCACGAGGACTGAAGCTTTCTTT	CAGSLTTRTEAFF
TRBJ2-2	.	TRBV5-1	.	TGCGCCAGCAGCTTCCACCGGACGGGAACCGGGGAGCTGTTTTTT	CASSFHRTGTGELFF
TRBJ2-7	.	TRBV5-4	.	TGTGCCAGCAGGAGGGGGGGCGAGCAGTACTTC	CASRRGGEQYF
TRBJ2-7	.	TRBV29-1	TRBD2	TGCAGCGTTGAAGGTCTGCCGGGAGGGCGCGAGTACGAGCAGTACTTC	CSVEGLPGGREYEQYF
TRBJ1-1	.	TRBV30	TRBD1	TGTGCCTGGAGTGCGGGGCGACAGGGGTTCACCCCCAACGGCTTCTTT	CAWSAGRQGFTPNGFF
TRBJ2-1	.	TRBV5-1	.	TGCGCCAGCAGCTTGGTAGCCGTTGGCTCCTACAATGAGCAGTTCTTC	CASSLVAVGSYNEQFF
TRBJ1-2	.	TRBV6-5	.	TGTGCCAGCAGTGACCAACCGGGTGACTATGGCTACACCTTC	CASSDQPGDYGYTF